Sequencing of this T cell receptor (beta chain) was carried out in a study of cytomegalovirus exposure and HLA in healthy donors. CDR3 length equals 15 residues. Germline V gives CDR1 MDHEN, CDR2 SYDVKM. Trimming removed 5 bases at V and 1 base at J, with 12 bases between. This table comes from immunoSEQ multiplex PCR, and its TCRdb copy is limited to in-frame clones, with some not included. Among about 250,000 clones listed, less than 90% were seen once. The validation cohort, a group of under 150 subjects, included the donors and was separate from the roughly 720-subject first cohort. This clonotype was sampled from a man between 18 and 29 years old in good health and CMV-seropositive. Specimen: PBMCs. The V gene is TRBV28, the J gene TRBJ1-3, with D perhaps TRBD1 (6 bases). The CDR3 loop reads CASSPQGKSGNTIYF. DNA for the CDR3: TGTGCCAGCAGTCCACAGGGAAAGTCTGGAAACACCATATATTTT. Combining the CDR3 with reference TRBV28 and TRBJ1-3 gives the whole variable domain DVKVTQSSRYLVKRTGEKVFLECVQDMDHENMFWYRQDPGLGLRLIYFSYDVKMKEKGDIPEGYSVSREKKERFSLILESASTNQTSMYLCASSPQGKSGNTIYFGEGSWLTVV.